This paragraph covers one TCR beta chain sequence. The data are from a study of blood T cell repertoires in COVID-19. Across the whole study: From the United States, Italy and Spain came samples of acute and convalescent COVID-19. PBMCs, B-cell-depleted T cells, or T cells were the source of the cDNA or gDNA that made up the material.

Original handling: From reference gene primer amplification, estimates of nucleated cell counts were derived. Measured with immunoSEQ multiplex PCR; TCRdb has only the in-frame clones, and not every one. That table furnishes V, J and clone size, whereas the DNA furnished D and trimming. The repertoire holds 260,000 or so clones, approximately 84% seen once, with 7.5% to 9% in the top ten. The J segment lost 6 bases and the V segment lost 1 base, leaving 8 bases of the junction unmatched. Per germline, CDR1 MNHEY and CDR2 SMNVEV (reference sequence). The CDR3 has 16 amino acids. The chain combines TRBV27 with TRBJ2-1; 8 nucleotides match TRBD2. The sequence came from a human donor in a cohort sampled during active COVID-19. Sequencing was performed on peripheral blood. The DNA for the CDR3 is TGTGCCAGCAGTTTATTTATCGGGGGGGGCATCAATGAGCAGTTCTTC. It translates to CASSLFIGGGINEQFF.